These T cell receptor beta chains were read from a single sample in a study of blood T cell repertoires in COVID-19. Assay used: immunoSEQ multiplex PCR; TCRdb lists only in-frame clones, some missing. The sample carries roughly 150,000 clones, roughly 83% recorded once. Material: PBMCs or T cells enriched from blood (not recorded which). These receptors were taken from a man between 70 and 80 years old who had been exposed to COVID-19. Both conserved end residues are part of each CDR3. A D gene is named only where the DNA matches it firmly. Size tells how often a clone was seen (once, few, many) or the class of an expanded clone, and some rows leave it out.

v_gene: TRBV19
abundance: .
d_gene: .
j_gene: TRBJ2-2
CDR3nt: TGTGCCAGTAGTATTAATCCCGGGGAGCTGTTTTTT
CDR3aa: CASSINPGELFF

v_gene: TRBV19
abundance: .
d_gene: TRBD1
j_gene: TRBJ2-2
CDR3nt: TGTGCCAGTAGGATCGGGACAGGGTACACCGGGGAGCTGTTTTTT
CDR3aa: CASRIGTGYTGELFF

v_gene: TRBV28
abundance: .
d_gene: TRBD1
j_gene: TRBJ1-5
CDR3nt: TGTGCCAGCAGTTTTAGACAGGGGGATCAGCCCCAGCATTTT
CDR3aa: CASSFRQGDQPQHF

v_gene: TRBV7-8
abundance: once
d_gene: TRBD1
j_gene: TRBJ2-7
CDR3nt: TGTGCCAGCAGCTCCATTAATTACTCCCGGGACAGGGTGTACGAGCAGTACTTC
CDR3aa: CASSSINYSRDRVYEQYF

v_gene: TRBV5-5
abundance: .
d_gene: TRBD1
j_gene: TRBJ1-2
CDR3nt: TGTGCCAGCAGCTGGAGCGGGACAGGGGCTAACTATGGCTACACCTTC
CDR3aa: CASSWSGTGANYGYTF

v_gene: TRBV4-3
abundance: .
d_gene: .
j_gene: TRBJ1-1
CDR3nt: TGCGCCAGCAGCCGACAGGCCTGGGAGGGGAACACTGAAGCTTTCTTT
CDR3aa: CASSRQAWEGNTEAFF

v_gene: TRBV9
abundance: .
d_gene: TRBD2
j_gene: TRBJ2-7
CDR3nt: TGTGCCAGCAGCCCCTCGTGGGGGGGATACGAGCAGTACTTC
CDR3aa: CASSPSWGGYEQYF

v_gene: TRBV5-5
abundance: .
d_gene: .
j_gene: TRBJ1-1
CDR3nt: TGTGCCAGCAGCTTGGGTCCTTCGAACACTGAAGCTTTCTTT
CDR3aa: CASSLGPSNTEAFF

v_gene: TRBV4-2
abundance: .
d_gene: TRBD2
j_gene: TRBJ2-7
CDR3nt: TGTGCCAGCAGCCAAGATGGGCTAGCGGGGGGAGGCGAGCAGTACTTC
CDR3aa: CASSQDGLAGGGEQYF

v_gene: TRBV29-1
abundance: .
d_gene: .
j_gene: TRBJ2-7
CDR3nt: TGCAGCGTCCTCCCCCGGGACACCCGCTACGAGCAGTACTTC
CDR3aa: CSVLPRDTRYEQYF

v_gene: TRBV12-3/TRBV12-4
abundance: .
d_gene: .
j_gene: TRBJ2-7
CDR3nt: TGTGCCAGCACGGGACAAATGAGCTACGAGCAGTACTTC
CDR3aa: CASTGQMSYEQYF

v_gene: TRBV5-1
abundance: .
d_gene: .
j_gene: TRBJ2-7
CDR3nt: TGCGCCAGCAGCACAGGGCGAAACTACGAGCAGTACTTC
CDR3aa: CASSTGRNYEQYF

v_gene: TRBV12-5
abundance: few
d_gene: TRBD1
j_gene: TRBJ2-3
CDR3nt: TGTGCTAGTGGCCCTGACAGGGGAGGCACAGATACGCAGTATTTT
CDR3aa: CASGPDRGGTDTQYF

v_gene: TRBV19
abundance: .
d_gene: .
j_gene: TRBJ1-3
CDR3nt: TGTGCCAGTACCCCGGAGGCAGGAGCTGGAAACACCATATATTTT
CDR3aa: CASTPEAGAGNTIYF

v_gene: TRBV10-3
abundance: few
d_gene: TRBD1
j_gene: TRBJ1-2
CDR3nt: TGTGCCATCAGTGAAGAGGGACAGGGGGTTGGCTACACCTTC
CDR3aa: CAISEEGQGVGYTF

v_gene: TRBV7-9
abundance: few
d_gene: .
j_gene: TRBJ2-2
CDR3nt: TGTGCCAGCAGCTCCCGGACTAACGCGAACACCGGGGAGCTGTTTTTT
CDR3aa: CASSSRTNANTGELFF

v_gene: TRBV19
abundance: .
d_gene: .
j_gene: TRBJ1-2
CDR3nt: TGTGCCAGTAGACTAGGGACATCCGTATCGGGCTACACCTTC
CDR3aa: CASRLGTSVSGYTF

v_gene: TRBV19
abundance: .
d_gene: .
j_gene: TRBJ1-2
CDR3nt: TGTGCCAGTAGTCCCCCCCTGGGGAGGATATACAATGGCTACACCTTC
CDR3aa: CASSPPLGRIYNGYTF

v_gene: TRBV4-2
abundance: once
d_gene: .
j_gene: TRBJ2-3
CDR3nt: TGTGCCAGCAGCCAAGATATTGAACTCAGCACAGATACGCAGTATTTT
CDR3aa: CASSQDIELSTDTQYF

v_gene: TRBV19
abundance: .
d_gene: .
j_gene: TRBJ1-1
CDR3nt: TGTGCCAGTAGTACCGGACTCGAAGCTTTCTTT
CDR3aa: CASSTGLEAFF

v_gene: TRBV9
abundance: .
d_gene: .
j_gene: TRBJ1-2
CDR3nt: TGTGCCAGCAGCGGCGGACACGAATCCTATGGCTACACCTTC
CDR3aa: CASSGGHESYGYTF

v_gene: TRBV29-1
abundance: .
d_gene: .
j_gene: TRBJ2-5
CDR3nt: TGCAGCGTACTCCAAGGGGGTCAAGAGACCCAGTACTTC
CDR3aa: CSVLQGGQETQYF

v_gene: TRBV18
abundance: .
d_gene: .
j_gene: TRBJ2-5
CDR3nt: TGTGCCAGCTCAGCCCAGGAGACCCAGTACTTC
CDR3aa: CASSAQETQYF

v_gene: TRBV15
abundance: .
d_gene: .
j_gene: TRBJ1-1
CDR3nt: TGTGCCACCAGCAGAGATCCCGGGGGTCGAGGCACTGAAGCTTTCTTT
CDR3aa: CATSRDPGGRGTEAFF

v_gene: TRBV5-1
abundance: once
d_gene: TRBD2
j_gene: TRBJ2-3
CDR3nt: TGCGCCAGCAGCTTGACTAGCGGGCCCTCCACAGATACGCAGTATTTT
CDR3aa: CASSLTSGPSTDTQYF

v_gene: TRBV9
abundance: .
d_gene: TRBD2
j_gene: TRBJ2-5
CDR3nt: TGTGCCAGCAGCTTAGCGGGGGGAGCAGAGACCCAGTACTTC
CDR3aa: CASSLAGGAETQYF

v_gene: TRBV2
abundance: .
d_gene: TRBD1
j_gene: TRBJ1-4
CDR3nt: TGTGCCAGCAGTGAAGCGGGGACAGGATACGAAAAACTGTTTTTT
CDR3aa: CASSEAGTGYEKLFF

v_gene: TRBV4-1
abundance: .
d_gene: .
j_gene: TRBJ1-2
CDR3nt: TGCGCCAGCAGCCAAGATCCGGGCGGACAGTATAATGGCTACACCTTC
CDR3aa: CASSQDPGGQYNGYTF

v_gene: TRBV5-1
abundance: .
d_gene: TRBD2
j_gene: TRBJ2-2
CDR3nt: TGCGCCAGCAGCTTGGATCTAGCGGTGACCGGGGAGCTGTTTTTT
CDR3aa: CASSLDLAVTGELFF

v_gene: TRBV5-4
abundance: .
d_gene: .
j_gene: TRBJ1-1
CDR3nt: TGTGCCAGCAGCGAGAGCCCAGGGGAAGCTGAAGCTTTCTTT
CDR3aa: CASSESPGEAEAFF

v_gene: TRBV4-3
abundance: once
d_gene: TRBD2
j_gene: TRBJ2-3
CDR3nt: TGCGCCAGCAGCCCTAGGACGTCGCTATGGCGGGAGGAGTTAGATACGCAGTATTTT
CDR3aa: CASSPRTSLWREELDTQYF

v_gene: TRBV10-2
abundance: .
d_gene: TRBD1
j_gene: TRBJ1-5
CDR3nt: TGCGCCAGCCGTCCGACAGGGGTTAACAATCAGCCCCAGCATTTT
CDR3aa: CASRPTGVNNQPQHF

v_gene: TRBV7-9
abundance: many
d_gene: .
j_gene: TRBJ2-2
CDR3nt: TGTGCCAGCAGCCACCAGGTGGCCGGGGAGCTGTTTTTT
CDR3aa: CASSHQVAGELFF

v_gene: TRBV6-2/TRBV6-3
abundance: .
d_gene: TRBD2
j_gene: TRBJ2-5
CDR3nt: TGTGCCAGCAGTTACTCCGGGACTAAATCGGAGACCCAGTACTTC
CDR3aa: CASSYSGTKSETQYF

v_gene: TRBV20-1
abundance: .
d_gene: TRBD1
j_gene: TRBJ2-7
CDR3nt: TGCAGTGCTAGTCAGGGGGCGGAGGACTACGAGCAGTACTTC
CDR3aa: CSASQGAEDYEQYF

v_gene: TRBV27
abundance: .
d_gene: TRBD1
j_gene: TRBJ1-2
CDR3nt: TGTGCCAGCAGAGCAAACCAGGGACAGCACCAAGGCTACACCTTC
CDR3aa: CASRANQGQHQGYTF

v_gene: TRBV10-2
abundance: .
d_gene: .
j_gene: TRBJ2-7
CDR3nt: TGCGCCAGCAGTCCAGGGACTGTTGCTGAGCCCTACGAGCAGTACTTC
CDR3aa: CASSPGTVAEPYEQYF

v_gene: TRBV7-9
abundance: .
d_gene: TRBD1
j_gene: TRBJ1-1
CDR3nt: TGTGCCAGCAGCACTAGAAAAACAGGGGACACTGAAGCTTTCTTT
CDR3aa: CASSTRKTGDTEAFF

v_gene: TRBV7-2
abundance: .
d_gene: .
j_gene: TRBJ1-1
CDR3nt: TGTGCCAGCACAAAACGGTCGGGAAGCACTGAAGCTTTCTTT
CDR3aa: CASTKRSGSTEAFF

v_gene: TRBV30
abundance: .
d_gene: .
j_gene: TRBJ2-1
CDR3nt: TGTGCCTGGAGTAGGACAGTCGTCGATGAGCAGTTCTTC
CDR3aa: CAWSRTVVDEQFF

v_gene: TRBV4-3
abundance: .
d_gene: TRBD1
j_gene: TRBJ1-2
CDR3nt: TGCGCCAGCAGCCTTATACAGGGGGGGAACTATGGCTACACCTTC
CDR3aa: CASSLIQGGNYGYTF

v_gene: TRBV5-1
abundance: .
d_gene: .
j_gene: TRBJ2-3
CDR3nt: TGCGCCAGCAGCGAGGGTGGTGTGGATACGCAGTATTTT
CDR3aa: CASSEGGVDTQYF

v_gene: TRBV5-1
abundance: .
d_gene: TRBD1
j_gene: TRBJ1-4
CDR3nt: TGCGCCAGCAGCTTGGGTGTACAGGGGGTGTCTAATGAAAAACTGTTTTTT
CDR3aa: CASSLGVQGVSNEKLFF

v_gene: TRBV25-1
abundance: .
d_gene: TRBD1
j_gene: TRBJ1-2
CDR3nt: TGTGCCAGCAGTGATGGGACAGTCCAACCCTATGGCTACACCTTC
CDR3aa: CASSDGTVQPYGYTF

v_gene: TRBV9
abundance: .
d_gene: .
j_gene: TRBJ2-1
CDR3nt: TGTGCCAGCAGCGTAGCTAGTCTCCCTTCCAATGAGCAGTTCTTC
CDR3aa: CASSVASLPSNEQFF